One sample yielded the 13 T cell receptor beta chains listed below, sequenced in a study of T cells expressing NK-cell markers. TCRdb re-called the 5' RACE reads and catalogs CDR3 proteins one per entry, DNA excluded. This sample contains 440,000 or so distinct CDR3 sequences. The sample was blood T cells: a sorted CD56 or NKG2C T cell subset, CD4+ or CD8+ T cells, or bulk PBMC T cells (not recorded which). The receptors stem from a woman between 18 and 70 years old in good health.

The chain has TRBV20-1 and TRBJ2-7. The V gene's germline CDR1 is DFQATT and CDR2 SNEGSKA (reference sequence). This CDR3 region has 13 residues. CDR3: CSARHLETNEQYF.

This CDR3 is CAWNVLSTDTQYF. The chain recombines TRBV30 with TRBJ2-3. Germline CDR1 reads GTSNPN; CDR2 reads SVGIG (reference sequence). The CDR3 loop spans 13 amino acids.

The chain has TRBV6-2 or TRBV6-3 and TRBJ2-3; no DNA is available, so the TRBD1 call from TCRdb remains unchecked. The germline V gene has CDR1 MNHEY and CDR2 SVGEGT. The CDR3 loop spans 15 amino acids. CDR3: CASSEPGLATDTQYF.

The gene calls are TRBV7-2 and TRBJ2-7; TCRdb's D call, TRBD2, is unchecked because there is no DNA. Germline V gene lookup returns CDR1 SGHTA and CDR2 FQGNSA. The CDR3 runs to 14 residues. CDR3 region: CASSLGLAGMVQYF.

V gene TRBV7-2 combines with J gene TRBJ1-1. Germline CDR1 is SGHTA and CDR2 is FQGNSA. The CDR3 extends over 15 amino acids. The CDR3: CATTLGLAKNTEAFF. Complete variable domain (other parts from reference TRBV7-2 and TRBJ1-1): GAGVSQSPSNKVTEKGKDVELRCDPISGHTALYWYRQSLGQGLEFLIYFQGNSAPDKSGLPSDRFSAERTGGSVSTLTIQRTQQEDSAVYLCATTLGLAKNTEAFFGQGTRLTVV.

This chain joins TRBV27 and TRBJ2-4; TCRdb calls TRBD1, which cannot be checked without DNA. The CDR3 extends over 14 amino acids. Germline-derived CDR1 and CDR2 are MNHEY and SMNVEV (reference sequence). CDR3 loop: CASSSPLAKNIQYF.

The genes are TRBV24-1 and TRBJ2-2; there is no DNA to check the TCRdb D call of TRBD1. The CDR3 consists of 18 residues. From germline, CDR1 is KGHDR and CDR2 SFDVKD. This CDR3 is CATSDSGGGPTNTGELFF.

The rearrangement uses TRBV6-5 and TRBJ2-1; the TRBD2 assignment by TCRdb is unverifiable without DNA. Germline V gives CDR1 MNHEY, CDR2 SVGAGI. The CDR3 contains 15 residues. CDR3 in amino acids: CASSYSGGGVREQFF.

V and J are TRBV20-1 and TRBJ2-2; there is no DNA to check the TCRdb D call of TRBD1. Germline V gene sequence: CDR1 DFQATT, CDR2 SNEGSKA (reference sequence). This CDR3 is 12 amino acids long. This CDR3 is CSASQGAGELFF.

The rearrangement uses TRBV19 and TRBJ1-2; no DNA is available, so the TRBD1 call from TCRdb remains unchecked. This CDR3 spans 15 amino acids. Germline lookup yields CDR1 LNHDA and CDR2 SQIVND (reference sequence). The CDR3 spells CASSILTGVTDGYTF.

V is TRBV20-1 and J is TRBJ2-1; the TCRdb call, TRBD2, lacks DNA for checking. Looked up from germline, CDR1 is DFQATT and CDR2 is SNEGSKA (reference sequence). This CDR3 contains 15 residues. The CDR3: CSARGTGLAGVEQFF.

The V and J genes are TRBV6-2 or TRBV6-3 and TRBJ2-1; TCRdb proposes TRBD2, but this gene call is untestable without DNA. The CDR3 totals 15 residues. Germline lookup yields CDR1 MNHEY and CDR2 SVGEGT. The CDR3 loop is CASSYQAGGPNEQFF.

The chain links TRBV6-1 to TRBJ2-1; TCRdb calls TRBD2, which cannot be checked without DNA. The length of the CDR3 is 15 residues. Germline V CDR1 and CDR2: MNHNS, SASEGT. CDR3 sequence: CASSDGTPHGNEQFF.